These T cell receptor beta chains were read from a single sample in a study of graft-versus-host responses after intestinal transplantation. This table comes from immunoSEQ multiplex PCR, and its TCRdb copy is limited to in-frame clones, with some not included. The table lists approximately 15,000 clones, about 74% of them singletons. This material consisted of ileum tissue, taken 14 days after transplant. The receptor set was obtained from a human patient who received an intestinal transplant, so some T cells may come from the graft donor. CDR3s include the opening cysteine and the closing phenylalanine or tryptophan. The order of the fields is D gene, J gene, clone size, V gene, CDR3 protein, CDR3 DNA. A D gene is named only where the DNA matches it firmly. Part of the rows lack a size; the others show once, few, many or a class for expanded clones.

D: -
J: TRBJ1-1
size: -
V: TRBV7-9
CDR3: CASSLKGGTEAFF
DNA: TGTGCCAGCAGCTTAAAGGGTGGCACTGAAGCTTTCTTT

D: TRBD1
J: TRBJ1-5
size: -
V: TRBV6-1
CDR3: CASSEKGQGYGQPQHF
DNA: TGTGCCAGCAGTGAAAAGGGACAGGGATATGGTCAGCCCCAGCATTTT

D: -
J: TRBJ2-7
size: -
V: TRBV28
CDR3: CASSSSVIMWGEVAYEQYF
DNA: TGTGCCAGCAGTTCATCTGTGATAATGTGGGGGGAGGTCGCCTACGAGCAGTACTTC

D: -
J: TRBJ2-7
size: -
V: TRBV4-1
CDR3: CASSQLTGAVYEQYF
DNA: TGCGCCAGCAGCCAATTGACGGGGGCGGTCTACGAGCAGTACTTC

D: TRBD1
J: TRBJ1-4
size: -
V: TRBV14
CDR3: CASSQVSGTGREKLFF
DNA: TGTGCCAGCAGCCAAGTTTCCGGGACAGGGAGGGAAAAACTGTTTTTT

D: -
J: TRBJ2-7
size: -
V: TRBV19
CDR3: CASSMAGTSEQYF
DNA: TGTGCCAGTAGTATGGCTGGGACATCCGAGCAGTACTTC

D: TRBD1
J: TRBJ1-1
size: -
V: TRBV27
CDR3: CASSPNRGLEAFF
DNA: TGTGCCAGCAGTCCAAACAGGGGGTTAGAGGCTTTCTTT

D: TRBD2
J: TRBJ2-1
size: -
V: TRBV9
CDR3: CASSAGTSGHNEQFF
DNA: TGTGCCAGCAGCGCCGGGACTAGCGGCCACAATGAGCAGTTCTTC

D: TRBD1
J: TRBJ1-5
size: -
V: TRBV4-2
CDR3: CASSQDNQGAYQPQHF
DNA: TGTGCCAGCAGCCAAGATAACCAGGGGGCATATCAGCCCCAGCATTTT

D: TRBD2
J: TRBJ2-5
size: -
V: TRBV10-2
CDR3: CASSDQRRGQETQYF
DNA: TGCGCCAGCAGTGACCAACGGCGGGGGCAAGAGACCCAGTACTTC

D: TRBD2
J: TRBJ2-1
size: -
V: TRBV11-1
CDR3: CASRPSGQLHEQFF
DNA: TGTGCCAGCAGACCTAGCGGGCAGTTACATGAGCAGTTCTTC

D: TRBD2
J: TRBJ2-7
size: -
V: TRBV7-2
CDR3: CASSLSSGSYEQYF
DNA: TGTGCCAGCAGCTTATCTAGCGGGAGCTACGAGCAGTACTTC

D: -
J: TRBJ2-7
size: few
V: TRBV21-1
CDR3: CASSKRQTYEQYF
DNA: TGTGCCAGCAGCAAAAGGCAGACCTACGAGCAGTACTTC

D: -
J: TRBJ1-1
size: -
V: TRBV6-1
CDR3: CASTFVPLNTEAFF
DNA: TGTGCCAGCACGTTCGTGCCGCTGAACACTGAAGCTTTCTTT

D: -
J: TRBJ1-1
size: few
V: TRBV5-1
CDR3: CASSRQRGSDTEAFF
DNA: TGCGCCAGCAGCCGCCAAAGGGGATCGGACACTGAAGCTTTCTTT

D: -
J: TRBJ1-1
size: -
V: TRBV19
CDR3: CASRIWFLGGGDTEAFF
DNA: TGTGCCAGTAGAATTTGGTTCCTTGGGGGGGGAGATACTGAAGCTTTCTTT

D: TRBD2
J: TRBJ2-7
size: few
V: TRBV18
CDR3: CASSRSGRAVHEQYF
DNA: TGTGCCAGCTCACGTAGCGGGAGGGCGGTCCACGAGCAGTACTTC

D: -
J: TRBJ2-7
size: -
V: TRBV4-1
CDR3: CASSQDQGYEQYF
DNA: TGCGCCAGCAGCCAAGATCAGGGTTACGAGCAGTACTTC

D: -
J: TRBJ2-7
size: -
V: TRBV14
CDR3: CASSQGTYEQYF
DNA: TGTGCCAGCAGCCAAGGGACCTACGAGCAGTACTTC

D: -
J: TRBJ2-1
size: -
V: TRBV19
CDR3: CASSMAGGTYNEQFF
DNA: TGTGCCAGTAGTATGGCGGGCGGCACCTACAATGAGCAGTTCTTC

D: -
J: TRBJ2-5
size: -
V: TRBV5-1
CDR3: CASSLGSTETQYF
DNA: TGCGCCAGCAGCTTAGGGTCCACAGAGACCCAGTACTTC